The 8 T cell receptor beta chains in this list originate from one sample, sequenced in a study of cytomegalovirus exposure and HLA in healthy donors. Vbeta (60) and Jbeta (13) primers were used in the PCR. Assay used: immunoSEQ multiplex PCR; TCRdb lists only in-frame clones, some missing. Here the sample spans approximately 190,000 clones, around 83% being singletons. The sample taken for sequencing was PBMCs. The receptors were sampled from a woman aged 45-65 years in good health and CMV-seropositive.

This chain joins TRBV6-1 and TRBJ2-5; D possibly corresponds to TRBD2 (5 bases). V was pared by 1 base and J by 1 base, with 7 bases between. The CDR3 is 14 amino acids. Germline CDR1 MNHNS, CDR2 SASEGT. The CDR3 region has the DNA TGTGCCAGCAGTGAAGGTGCGGGCCAAGAGACCCAGTACTTC. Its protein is CASSEGAGQETQYF.

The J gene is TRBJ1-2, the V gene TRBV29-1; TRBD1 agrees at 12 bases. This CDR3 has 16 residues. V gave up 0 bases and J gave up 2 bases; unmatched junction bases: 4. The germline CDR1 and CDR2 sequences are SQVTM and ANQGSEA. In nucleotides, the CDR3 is TGCAGCGTTGAAGATCTTGGGACAGGGGGCAACTATGGCTACACCTTC. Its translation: CSVEDLGTGGNYGYTF.

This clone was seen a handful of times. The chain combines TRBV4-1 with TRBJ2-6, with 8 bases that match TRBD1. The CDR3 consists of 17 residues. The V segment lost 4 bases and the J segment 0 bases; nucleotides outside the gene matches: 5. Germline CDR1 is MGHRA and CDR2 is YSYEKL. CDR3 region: CASSRGQVNSGANVLTF. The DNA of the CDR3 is TGCGCCAGCAGCCGGGGACAGGTCAACTCTGGGGCCAACGTCCTGACTTTC.

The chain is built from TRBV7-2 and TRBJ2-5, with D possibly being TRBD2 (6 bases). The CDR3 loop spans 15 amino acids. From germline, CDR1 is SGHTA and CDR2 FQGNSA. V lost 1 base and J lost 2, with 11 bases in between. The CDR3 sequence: CASSLDRREQETQYF. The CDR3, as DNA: TGTGCCAGCAGCTTAGATCGGAGGGAACAAGAGACCCAGTACTTC.

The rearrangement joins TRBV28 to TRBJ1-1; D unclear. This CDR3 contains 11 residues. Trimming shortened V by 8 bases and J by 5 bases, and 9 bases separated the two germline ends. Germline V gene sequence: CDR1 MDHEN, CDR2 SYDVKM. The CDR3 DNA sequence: TGTGCCAGCGGCGGCCGAACTGAAGCTTTCTTT. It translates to CASGGRTEAFF.

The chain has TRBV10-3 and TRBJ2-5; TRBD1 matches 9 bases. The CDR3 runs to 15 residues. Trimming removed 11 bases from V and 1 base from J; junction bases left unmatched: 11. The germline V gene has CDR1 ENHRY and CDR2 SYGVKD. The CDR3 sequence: CASGALTGGQETQYF. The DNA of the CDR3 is TGTGCCTCCGGGGCCCTGACAGGGGGCCAAGAGACCCAGTACTTC.

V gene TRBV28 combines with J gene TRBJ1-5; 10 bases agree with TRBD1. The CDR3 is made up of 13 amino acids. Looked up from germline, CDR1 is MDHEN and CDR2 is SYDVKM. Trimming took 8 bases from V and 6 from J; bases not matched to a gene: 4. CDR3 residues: CASRDRGPQPQHF. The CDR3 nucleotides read TGTGCCAGCCGTGACAGGGGGCCTCAGCCCCAGCATTTT.

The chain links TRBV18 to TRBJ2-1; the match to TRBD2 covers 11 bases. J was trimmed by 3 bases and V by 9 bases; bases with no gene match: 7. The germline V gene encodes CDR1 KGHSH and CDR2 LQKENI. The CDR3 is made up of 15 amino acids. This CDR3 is CASQTGTSGYNEQFF. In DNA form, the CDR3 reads TGTGCCAGTCAAACCGGGACTAGCGGCTACAATGAGCAGTTCTTC. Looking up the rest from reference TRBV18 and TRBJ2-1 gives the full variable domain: NAGVMQNPRHLVRRRGQEARLRCSPMKGHSHVYWYRQLPEEGLKFMVYLQKENIIDESGMPKERFSAEFPKEGPSILRIQQVVRGDSAAYFCASQTGTSGYNEQFFGPGTRLTVL.